Sequencing of this TCR beta chain was carried out in a study of cytomegalovirus exposure and HLA in healthy donors. Study-level points and caveats: Presence/absence analyses treated sequencing depth as roughly uniform across donors. Immune exposure was documented only through CMV serostatus. Prior analysis indicated that the majority of TCR beta V segments exhibited productivity approximately 87% or approximately 30% of the time. The authors considered a cluster of highly shared sequence variants likely to be a sequencing artifact.

The count of this clone is one. The antigen is not known. Both 60 Vbeta primers and 13 Jbeta primers went into the PCR. Clones were read by immunoSEQ multiplex PCR, and TCRdb kept only the in-frame ones, dropping some. Here the sample spans about 200,000 clones, approximately 80% being singletons. Germline CDR1 is MNHEY and CDR2 is SMNVEV (reference sequence). Trimming cost V 1 base and J 5 bases; bases outside gene matches: 6. The CDR3 is 16 residues long. The chain has TRBV27 and TRBJ2-2; 8 bases align to TRBD1. The TCR comes from a girl aged 2-10 years in good health and CMV-seronegative. Material: PBMCs. CDR3 coding DNA: TGTGCCAGCAGTTTATATGTTACAGGGGGGACCGGGGAGCTGTTTTTT. Residues: CASSLYVTGGTGELFF.